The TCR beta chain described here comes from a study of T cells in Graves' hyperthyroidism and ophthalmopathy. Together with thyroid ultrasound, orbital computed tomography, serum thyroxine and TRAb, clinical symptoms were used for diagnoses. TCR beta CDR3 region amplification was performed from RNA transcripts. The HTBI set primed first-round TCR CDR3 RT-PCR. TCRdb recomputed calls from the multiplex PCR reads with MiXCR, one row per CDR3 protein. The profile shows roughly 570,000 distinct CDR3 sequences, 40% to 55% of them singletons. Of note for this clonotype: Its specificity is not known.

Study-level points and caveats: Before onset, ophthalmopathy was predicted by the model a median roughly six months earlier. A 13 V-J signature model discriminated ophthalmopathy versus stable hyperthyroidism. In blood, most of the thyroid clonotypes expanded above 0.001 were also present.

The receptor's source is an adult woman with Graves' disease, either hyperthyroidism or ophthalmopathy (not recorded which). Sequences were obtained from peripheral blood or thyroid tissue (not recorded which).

The DNA for the CDR3 is TGTGCCAGCAGCGCGAGGGAAAATACGCAGTATTTT. It specifies CASSARENTQYF. The chain combines TRBV9 with TRBJ2-3; D perhaps matches TRBD2 (5 bases). The germline V and J ends were trimmed by 3 bases and 7 bases, with 9 bases remaining between them. CDR1 and CDR2 (germline): SGDLS, YYNGEE. This CDR3 is 12 amino acids long.